This T cell receptor beta chain was obtained from a study of identical twins. This clonotype was seen repeatedly, ten times or more. The junction had 4 bases not matched to a gene; V was cut back by 2 bases and J by 0 bases. Per germline, CDR1 SQVTM and CDR2 ANQGSEA. This CDR3 is built from 14 residues. TCRdb called the 5' RACE reads again in MiXCR, with one record for every CDR3 protein. There are around 500,000 distinct CDR3 sequences in the sample; 14% occur only once, and around 0.57% lies in the top ten. These data were also reused for a study on yellow fever vaccine responses in identical twins.

Sequencing was carried out using CD4+ T cells sorted from blood. The chain couples TRBV29-1 to TRBJ2-7; 7 bases fit TRBD1. The receptor's source is a woman in her late teens or twenties in good health. The CDR3 coding sequence is TGCAGCGTTGAAATGGGGGACAGCTCCTACGAGCAGTACTTC. This translates into CSVEMGDSSYEQYF.